Each of the 21 T cell receptor beta chains below was sequenced from the same sample in a study of blood T cells in healthy people across ages (dated by TCRdb to the mid-2010s). The method behind the library was 5' RACE. Sequenced on an Illumina HiSeq 2500. A second roughly 7 to 12 cycle PCR used a sample-barcoded 5' primer and a J-beta primer mix. The raw public reads went through TCRdb reprocessing: fastp at Q25, MiXCR clone calling, in-frame beta chains kept. Entries that share a CDR3 protein sequence are merged under the most common genes and DNA. This sample holds 540,000 or so distinct CDR3 sequences; approximately 30% were observed only once. The biggest ten clones account for approximately 18% of the sample. Source material: blood. Receptor source: a woman between 65 and 79 years old in good health.

This clonotype was recorded a few times. Here the CDR3 reads CASRPDGLYGYTF. For the CDR3, the DNA is TGTGCCAGCAGACCCGACGGACTTTATGGCTACACCTTC. The J gene is TRBJ1-2, the V gene TRBV6-5; D is undetermined. Per germline, CDR1 MNHEY and CDR2 SVGAGI. The CDR3 loop spans 13 amino acids. V was pared by 6 bases and J by 5 bases, with 13 bases between.

This clonotype was observed a handful of times. The chain links TRBV20-1 to TRBJ2-3; perhaps TRBD2 as D (6 bases). Germline V CDR1 and CDR2: DFQATT, SNEGSKA (reference sequence). CDR3 length: 14 amino acids. V lost 6 bases, J lost 4 bases, and 17 bases lay in between. For the CDR3, the DNA is TGCAGTGCGAGACTAGTAGTTGCAGCAGATACGCAGTATTTT. Translating gives CSARLVVAADTQYF.

With regard to this clonotype: The junction shows a germline mismatch at one end, possibly a read error. V and J are TRBV3-1 and TRBJ2-1; D remains unclear. Germline V gene sequence: CDR1 LGHDT, CDR2 YNNKEL (reference sequence). This CDR3 has 12 amino acids. The CDR3 loop reads CASSQAINGQFF. CDR3 sequence (DNA): TGTGCCAGCAGCCAGGCAATAAATGGGCAGTTCTTC.

This clonotype has a count of ten or more. V usage is TRBV27 and J usage is TRBJ1-2; D is uncertain. Germline loops: CDR1 MNHEY, CDR2 SMNVEV (reference sequence). V was shortened by 7 bases and J by 4 bases, with 25 bases between the two germline ends. This CDR3 spans 17 amino acids. In nucleotides, the CDR3 is TGTGCCAGCACTAGGGCGGGGAGGATCGGACCGGCCTATGGCTACACCTTC. It encodes CASTRAGRIGPAYGYTF.

V gene TRBV14 combines with J gene TRBJ2-1; 15 positions match TRBD2. Per germline, CDR1 SGHDN and CDR2 FVKESK. V gave up 4 bases and J gave up 0 bases; unmatched junction bases: 13. The CDR3 consists of 21 residues. CDR3 nucleotides: TGTGCCAGCAGCCTGCTACCGGGACTAGCGGGAGGCCCCTACTCCTACAATGAGCAGTTCTTC. The encoded protein is CASSLLPGLAGGPYSYNEQFF.

This clonotype was found a few times. The J gene is TRBJ2-5, the V gene TRBV5-1; D is perhaps TRBD1 (6 bases). The CDR3 sequence is 12 residues long. Germline CDR1 and CDR2: SGHRS and YFSETQ. Trimming pared 4 bases from V and 11 bases from J, leaving 15 bases between. This CDR3 is CASSVTGSEQYF. CDR3 coding DNA: TGCGCCAGCAGCGTGACAGGATCGGAGCAGTACTTC.

The chain combines TRBV6-2 or TRBV6-3 with TRBJ2-1; 7 nucleotides align to TRBD1. Germline V CDR1 and CDR2: MNHEY, SVGEGT. The CDR3 runs 17 residues. The junction had 19 bases not matched to a gene; V was cut back by 5 bases and J by 9 bases. CDR3 coding DNA: TGTGCCAGCAGTCCCGGGTCAACTCCGCGCAGGGGGACTGAGCAGTTCTTC. It codes for CASSPGSTPRRGTEQFF.

In its sample, this clonotype was seen a few times. The rearrangement joins TRBV27 to TRBJ2-6; 7 bases map to TRBD1. From germline, CDR1 is MNHEY and CDR2 SMNVEV (reference sequence). Trimming removed 6 bases from V and 0 bases from J; junction bases left unmatched: 8. The CDR3 loop spans 17 amino acids. CDR3 in DNA: TGTGCCAGCAGAAAGACAGGGACGATCTCTGGGGCCAACGTCCTGACTTTC. This sequence encodes CASRKTGTISGANVLTF.

The rearrangement links TRBV7-3 to TRBJ2-1; 10 bases align to TRBD2. The CDR3 is 16 amino acids. Germline assignment: CDR1 SGHTA and CDR2 FQGTGA. Germline trimming cut 0 bases from V and 5 bases from J; bases unmatched to any gene: 4. CDR3 residues: CASSLTLSGGHNEQFF. The CDR3 DNA follows: TGTGCCAGCAGCTTAACGCTTAGCGGGGGGCACAATGAGCAGTTCTTC. The full variable domain, with the rest looked up from reference TRBV7-3 and TRBJ2-1, is GAGVSQTPSNKVTEKGKYVELRCDPISGHTALYWYRQSLGQGPEFLIYFQGTGAADDSGLPNDRFFAVRPEGSVSTLKIQRTERGDSAVYLCASSLTLSGGHNEQFFGPGTRLTVL.

This clonotype was seen only a few times. This chain joins TRBV10-2 and TRBJ2-5; D remains unclear. V was clipped by 3 bases and J by 5 bases, with 13 bases between them. CDR3 length: 14 amino acids. CDR1 and CDR2 from the germline V gene are WSHSY and SAAADI. CDR3 DNA sequence: TGCGCCAGCAGTGAACTCCAGTCGCGGGAGACCCAGTACTTC. Protein: CASSELQSRETQYF.

V and J are TRBV24-1 and TRBJ2-5, with D possibly matching TRBD2 (6 bases). The DNA end is a closer match to TRBJ2-1, so the J assignment may be wrong. CDR3 length equals 15 residues. Germline V gene sequence: CDR1 KGHDR, CDR2 SFDVKD. In DNA form, the CDR3 reads TGTGCCACCAGTTGGGAACTAGCTGGGTCCAATGAGCAGTTCTTC. Amino acid sequence: CATSWELAGSNEQFF.

This clonotype was observed at least ten times. The rearrangement uses TRBV29-1 and TRBJ2-1, with D tentatively TRBD1 (6 bases). Trimming pared 4 bases from V and 10 bases from J, leaving 20 bases between. The CDR3 covers 14 residues. Germline CDR1 reads SQVTM; CDR2 reads ANQGSEA. CDR3: CSVAPQRNGGEQFF. Written as DNA, the CDR3 is TGCAGCGTTGCGCCCCAACGTAATGGGGGCGAGCAGTTCTTC.

Worth noting for this clonotype: The junction departs from germline at one end; a sequencing error may be responsible. V usage is TRBV2 and J usage is TRBJ2-7, with a weak D call TRBD2 (6 bases). CDR1 and CDR2 from the germline V gene are SNHLY and FYNNEI. The CDR3 has 13 residues. CDR3 loop: CASNPGVSYEQSF. CDR3 coding DNA: TGTGCCAGCAACCCGGGAGTCTCCTACGAGCAGTCCTTC.

This clonotype has a count of ten or more. V gene TRBV7-9 combines with J gene TRBJ2-5, with 10 bases aligning to TRBD2. The J call is doubtful: the DNA matches TRBJ2-1 better. The CDR3 has 16 residues. Germline CDR1 SEHNR, CDR2 FQNEAQ (reference sequence). CDR3 protein: CASSPRASGGYNEQFF. In DNA, the CDR3 is TGTGCCAGCAGCCCCCGGGCTAGCGGGGGTTACAATGAGCAGTTCTTC.

V is TRBV15 and J is TRBJ2-3; 8 bases align to TRBD1. CDR1 is LNHNV, CDR2 YYDKDF, per germline (reference sequence). With V trimmed by 0 bases and J by 5 bases, 4 bases remained unmatched. There are 15 residues in the CDR3. The CDR3 sequence: CATSRDQGAGDTQYF. The CDR3 region has the DNA TGTGCCACCAGCAGAGATCAGGGGGCAGGAGATACGCAGTATTTT.

This chain links TRBV7-3 with TRBJ1-5; D unclear. V dropped 0 bases and J dropped 0 bases, with 15 bases sitting between them. The CDR3 sequence is 18 residues long. Germline V lookup: CDR1 SGHTA, CDR2 FQGTGA. The DNA for the CDR3 is TGTGCCAGCAGCTTAACGGCCTCGGGTGGAGTTAGCAATCAGCCCCAGCATTTT. This sequence encodes CASSLTASGGVSNQPQHF.

This clonotype has a handful of counts. The rearrangement joins TRBV7-6 to TRBJ2-3; D not certain. Trimming took 1 base from V and 5 from J, leaving 7 bases between them. This CDR3 region has 13 residues. Germline assignment: CDR1 SGHVS and CDR2 FNYEAQ. Here the CDR3 DNA reads TGTGCCAGCAGCTTAGGTCCAGAAGATACGCAGTATTTT. Amino acids: CASSLGPEDTQYF.

This clonotype was picked up a small number of times. The CDR3 DNA is TGCAGTGCACAAACGTCGGAGACCCAGTACTTC. Protein sequence: CSAQTSETQYF. This chain connects TRBV20-1 to TRBJ2-5; D uncertain. V gave up 6 bases and J gave up 5 bases, with 10 bases separating them. From germline, CDR1 is DFQATT and CDR2 SNEGSKA (reference sequence). The CDR3 runs 11 residues.

There are many counts of this clonotype. This rearrangement joins TRBV12-3 or TRBV12-4 to TRBJ1-5, with D uncertain. The CDR3 sequence is 13 residues long. The ends were cut back, 9 bases at V and 9 bases at J, with 18 bases in the middle. The CDR3 sequence is CARPPEKRWPQHF. The CDR3 bases are TGTGCCAGACCCCCGGAGAAGCGTTGGCCCCAGCATTTT.

This chain joins TRBV7-9 and TRBJ1-1, with 8 nucleotides matching TRBD1. The germline gives CDR1 SEHNR, CDR2 FQNEAQ (reference sequence). This CDR3 region has 14 residues. The J segment lost 7 bases and the V segment lost 5 bases, leaving 9 bases of the junction unmatched. The CDR3 nucleotides are TGTGCCAGCAGCCCGGACAGGGTTTACATTGAAGCTTTCTTT. It encodes CASSPDRVYIEAFF.

This clonotype was counted between two and nine times. This clone may be a read error of a much larger clone one base away. The J gene is TRBJ1-2, the V gene TRBV10-3, with TRBD1 matching 10 bases. From germline, CDR1 is ENHRY and CDR2 SYGVKD. Trimming took 2 bases from V and 7 from J; bases not matched to a gene: 7. The CDR3 has 15 amino acids. CDR3 sequence (DNA): TGTGCCATCAGTGAGGCCCCCGGGACAGGGGTTGGCTACACCTTC. Its translation is CAISEAPGTGVGYTF.